The 17 T cell receptor beta chains below come from one sample, sequenced in a study of T cells after yellow fever vaccination. MiXCR, run by TCRdb on the 5' RACE reads, gives a single entry per CDR3 protein. This table holds around 100,000 distinct CDR3 sequences, around 8.6% found once. The sequences come from CD8+ T cells sorted from PBMCs, collected 45 days after the yellow fever booster vaccination. The receptor set was obtained from a young man who received the YFV17D yellow fever vaccine.

A word on this clonotype: This may come from a read error, since a much larger clone is one base off. This chain joins TRBV20-1 and TRBJ2-7, with D perhaps matching TRBD1 (5 bases). There are 14 residues in the CDR3. From germline, CDR1 is DFQATT and CDR2 SNEGSKA (reference sequence). Trimming removed 3 bases at V and 4 bases at J, with 16 bases between. CDR3 loop: CSASWGVISYEQYF. The CDR3 coding sequence is TGCAGTGCTAGTTGGGGCGTGATTAGTTACGAGCAGTACTTC.

The rearrangement joins TRBV27 to TRBJ2-1; D tentatively reads TRBD1 or TRBD2 (5 bases each). This CDR3 is built from 13 residues. V was cut by 6 bases and J by 9 bases, with 15 bases left in between. Germline CDR1 and CDR2: MNHEY and SMNVEV (reference sequence). CDR3 in amino acids: CASSSGPQIEQFF. CDR3 nucleotide sequence: TGTGCCAGCAGCTCGGGACCTCAGATTGAGCAGTTCTTC.

The sample holds many counts of this clonotype. The chain employs TRBV7-6 and TRBJ2-3; 7 bases match TRBD1. The V gene's germline CDR1 is SGHVS and CDR2 FNYEAQ. V lost 5 bases to trimming and J lost 3 bases; unmatched junction nucleotides: 5. This CDR3 region has 14 residues. In nucleotides, the CDR3 is TGTGCCAGCAGCGAAACAGGGGAGACAGATACGCAGTATTTT. Its protein product is CASSETGETDTQYF.

This clonotype was seen more than once but under ten times. V usage is TRBV5-6 and J usage is TRBJ2-7, with D hard to call. The length of the CDR3 is 14 residues. Trimming shortened V by 3 bases and J by 5 bases, and 15 bases separated the two germline ends. Germline CDR1 is SGHDT and CDR2 is YYEEEE. The CDR3 coding sequence is TGTGCCAGCAGCTACATGACAAGGGCCCACGAGCAGTACTTC. This sequence encodes CASSYMTRAHEQYF.

This clonotype was picked up many times. The V gene is TRBV6-5, the J gene TRBJ2-1; 7 nucleotides line up with TRBD1. From germline, CDR1 is MNHEY and CDR2 SVGAGI. Trimming removed 5 bases from V and 7 bases from J; junction bases left unmatched: 2. CDR3 length: 12 residues. The CDR3 loop reads CASSQQGNEQFF. In DNA form, the CDR3 reads TGTGCCAGCAGTCAACAGGGGAATGAGCAGTTCTTC.

Many counts were recorded for this clonotype. The J gene is TRBJ1-5, the V gene TRBV27; D is possibly TRBD1 (6 bases). V gave up 5 bases and J gave up 3 bases, with 26 bases separating them. The CDR3 length is 19 residues. Germline values: CDR1 MNHEY, CDR2 SMNVEV (reference sequence). CDR3 loop: CASSPTLVGGGLSNQPQHF. The CDR3 DNA reads TGTGCCAGCAGTCCCACCCTGGTAGGGGGGGGCCTTTCCAATCAGCCCCAGCATTTT.

This clonotype has only a few counts. The rearrangement links TRBV15 to TRBJ2-2, with D possibly TRBD1 on 5 matching bases. Germline-derived CDR1 and CDR2 are LNHNV and YYDKDF (reference sequence). The V and J ends lost 9 bases and 7 bases respectively, with 18 bases between them. The CDR3 length is 14 residues. DNA for the CDR3: TGTGCCACGGGCCTTAAGGGGTTGGTCGGGGAGCTGTTTTTT. It is translated as CATGLKGLVGELFF.

This clonotype was counted only a few times. This chain uses TRBV12-3 or TRBV12-4 with TRBJ1-5; 7 bases are shared with TRBD1. The J segment lost 2 bases and the V segment lost 5 bases, leaving 9 bases of the junction unmatched. The CDR3 length is 16 residues. Here the CDR3 reads CASSPTGDSGNQPQHF. In nucleotides, the CDR3 is TGTGCCAGCAGTCCTACAGGGGACTCGGGCAATCAGCCCCAGCATTTT.

This clonotype has a count of ten or more. The J gene is TRBJ2-1, the V gene TRBV14; no clear D gene. Germline V gene lookup returns CDR1 SGHDN and CDR2 FVKESK. Trimming pared 1 base from V and 1 base from J, leaving 8 bases between. The CDR3 has 15 amino acids. In DNA, the CDR3 is TGTGCCAGCAGCCAAGGGGCGCTATCCTACAATGAGCAGTTCTTC. Protein sequence: CASSQGALSYNEQFF.

This clonotype was counted ten times or more. V usage is TRBV18 and J usage is TRBJ2-3; 8 positions match TRBD2. CDR1 is KGHSH and CDR2 is LQKENI in the germline V gene. V shed 4 bases and J 6 bases; nucleotides not matched to a gene: 6. CDR3 size: 14 residues. CDR3 coding DNA: TGTGCCAGCTCACGGGTTAGCGGGATTGATACGCAGTATTTT. Translated: CASSRVSGIDTQYF. The variable domain in full, with the rest retrieved from reference TRBV18 and TRBJ2-3, is NAGVMQNPRHLVRRRGQEARLRCSPMKGHSHVYWYRQLPEEGLKFMVYLQKENIIDESGMPKERFSAEFPKEGPSILRIQQVVRGDSAAYFCASSRVSGIDTQYFGPGTRLTVL.

This clonotype was seen ten or more times. The rearrangement joins TRBV6-5 to TRBJ1-5, with D possibly TRBD1 on 5 matching bases. In germline, CDR1 is MNHEY, CDR2 SVGAGI. Between the trimmed V and J ends, which lost 2 bases and 2 bases, there was a span of 7 bases. This CDR3 comprises 14 residues. CDR3 in DNA: TGTGCCAGCAGTTACGGGGGGGGCAATCAGCCCCAGCATTTT. Amino acid sequence: CASSYGGGNQPQHF.

This clonotype was seen many times. The chain carries TRBV20-1 and TRBJ2-2, with 10 bases identical to TRBD2. CDR3 length: 15 residues. CDR1 and CDR2 from the germline V gene are DFQATT and SNEGSKA (reference sequence). J lost 3 bases, V lost 2 bases, and 3 bases had no gene match. The CDR3: CSARLAGADTGELFF. The CDR3 DNA is TGCAGTGCTAGACTAGCGGGAGCGGACACCGGGGAGCTGTTTTTT.

As DNA, the CDR3 is TGTGCCAGCGTGCACGGGATTAATGAGCAGTTCTTC. This encodes CASVHGINEQFF. V gene TRBV11-2 combines with J gene TRBJ2-1, with D perhaps TRBD2 (5 bases). Germline V lookup: CDR1 SGHAT, CDR2 FQNNGV. The CDR3 has 12 residues. V was cut by 8 bases and J by 7 bases, with 12 bases left in between. Together with reference TRBV11-2 and TRBJ2-1, the CDR3 gives the full variable domain: EAGVAQSPRYKIIEKRQSVAFWCNPISGHATLYWYQQILGQGPKLLIQFQNNGVVDDSQLPKDRFSAERLKGVDSTLKIQPAKLEDSAVYLCASVHGINEQFFGPGTRLTVL.

The rearrangement links TRBV7-6 to TRBJ2-7; perhaps TRBD2 as D (5 bases). This CDR3 has 15 residues. Germline assignment: CDR1 SGHVS and CDR2 FNYEAQ. V dropped 0 bases and J dropped 3 bases, with 12 bases sitting between them. CDR3 DNA: TGTGCCAGCAGCTTAGCCGGTGGGAGCGGCTACGAGCAGTACTTC. Translated: CASSLAGGSGYEQYF.

This clonotype was observed a handful of times. The genes are TRBV6-5 and TRBJ1-2; 8 bases map to TRBD1. The germline V gene has CDR1 MNHEY and CDR2 SVGAGI. CDR3 length: 13 amino acids. V dropped 6 bases and J dropped 8; count of bases not matched to a gene: 8. The CDR3 reads CASSYGQGFGYTF. The CDR3 region has the DNA TGTGCCAGCAGCTATGGACAGGGTTTCGGCTACACCTTC.

This clonotype has at least ten counts. The V call is TRBV29-1, the J call TRBJ2-7, with 16 bases lining up with TRBD2. Germline CDR1 and CDR2: SQVTM and ANQGSEA. CDR3 size: 16 residues. V lost 7 bases and J lost 8; bases outside the gene matches: 14. The CDR3 sequence: CSAVPGLAGGPMKQYF. The CDR3 region has the DNA TGCAGCGCCGTCCCGGGACTAGCGGGAGGGCCGATGAAGCAGTACTTC.

This clonotype was seen a handful of times. This rearrangement joins TRBV13 to TRBJ2-5; TRBD2 aligns across 14 bases. Germline V gene data show CDR1 as PRHDT and CDR2 as FYEKMQ (reference sequence). CDR3 size: 18 residues. V dropped 5 bases and J dropped 0; count of bases not matched to a gene: 8. CDR3 coding DNA: TGTGCCAGCAGCAATGGACTAGCGGGAGGCTCGGACCAAGAGACCCAGTACTTC. Translating gives CASSNGLAGGSDQETQYF.